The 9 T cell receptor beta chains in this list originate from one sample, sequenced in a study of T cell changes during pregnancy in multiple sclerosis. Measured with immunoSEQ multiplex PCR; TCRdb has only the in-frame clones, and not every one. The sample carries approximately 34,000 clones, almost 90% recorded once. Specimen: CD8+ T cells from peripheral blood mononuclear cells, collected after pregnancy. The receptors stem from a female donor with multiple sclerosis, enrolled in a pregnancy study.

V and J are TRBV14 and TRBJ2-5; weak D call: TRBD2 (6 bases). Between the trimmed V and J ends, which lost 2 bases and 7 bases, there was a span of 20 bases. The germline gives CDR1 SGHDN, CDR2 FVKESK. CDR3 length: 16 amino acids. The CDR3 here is CASSQFGTSRGGTQYF. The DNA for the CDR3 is TGTGCCAGCAGCCAATTCGGGACTTCCCGAGGTGGGACCCAGTACTTC.

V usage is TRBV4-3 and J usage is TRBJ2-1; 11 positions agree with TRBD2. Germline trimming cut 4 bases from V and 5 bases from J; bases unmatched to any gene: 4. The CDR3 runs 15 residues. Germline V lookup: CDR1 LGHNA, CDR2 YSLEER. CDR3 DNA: TGCGCCAGCAGCCTAAGGACTAGCGGGCACAATGAGCAGTTCTTC. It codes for CASSLRTSGHNEQFF.

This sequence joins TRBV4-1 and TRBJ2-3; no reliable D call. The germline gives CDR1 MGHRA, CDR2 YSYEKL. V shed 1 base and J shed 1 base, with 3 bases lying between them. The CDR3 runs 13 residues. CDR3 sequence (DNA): TGCGCCAGCAGCCAAGTCGGCACAGATACGCAGTATTTT. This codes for CASSQVGTDTQYF.

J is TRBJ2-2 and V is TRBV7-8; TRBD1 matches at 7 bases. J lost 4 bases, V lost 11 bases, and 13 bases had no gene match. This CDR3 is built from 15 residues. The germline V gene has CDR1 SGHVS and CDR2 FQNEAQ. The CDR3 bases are TGTGCCGGCGGACAGGAGAGTCGTGTCACCGGGGAGCTGTTTTTT. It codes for CAGGQESRVTGELFF. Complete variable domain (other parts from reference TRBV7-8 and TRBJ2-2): GAGVSQSPRYKVAKRGQDVALRCDPISGHVSLFWYQQALGQGPEFLTYFQNEAQLDKSGLPSDRFFAERPEGSVSTLKIQRTQQEDSAVYLCAGGQESRVTGELFFGEGSRLTVL.

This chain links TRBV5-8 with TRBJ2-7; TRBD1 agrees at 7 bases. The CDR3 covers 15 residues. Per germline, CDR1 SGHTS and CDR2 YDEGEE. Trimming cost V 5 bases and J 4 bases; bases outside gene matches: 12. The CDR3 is CASRWPGQTLYEQYF. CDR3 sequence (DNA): TGTGCCAGCAGGTGGCCGGGACAGACACTTTACGAGCAGTACTTC.

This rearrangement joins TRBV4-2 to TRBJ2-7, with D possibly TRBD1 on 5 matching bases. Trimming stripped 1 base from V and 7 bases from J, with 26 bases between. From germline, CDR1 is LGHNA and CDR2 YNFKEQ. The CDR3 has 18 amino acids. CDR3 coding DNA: TGTGCCAGCAGCCAAGTAATGGCAATGGACATTGCTTCGTGGGAGCAGTACTTC. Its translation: CASSQVMAMDIASWEQYF.

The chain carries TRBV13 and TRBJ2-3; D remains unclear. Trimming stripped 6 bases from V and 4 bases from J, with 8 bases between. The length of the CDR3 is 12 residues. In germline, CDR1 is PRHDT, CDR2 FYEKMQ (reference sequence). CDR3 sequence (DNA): TGTGCCAGCAGATCTACCGCAGATACGCAGTATTTT. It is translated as CASRSTADTQYF.

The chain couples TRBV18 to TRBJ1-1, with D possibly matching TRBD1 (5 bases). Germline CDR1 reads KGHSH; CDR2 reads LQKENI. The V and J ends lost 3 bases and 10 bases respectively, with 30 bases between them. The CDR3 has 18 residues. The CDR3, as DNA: TGTGCCAGCTCACCCGTTAGGGGCAGCGAGGCCGTCGGGGGTGGAGCTTTCTTT. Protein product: CASSPVRGSEAVGGGAFF. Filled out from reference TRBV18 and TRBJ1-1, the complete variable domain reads NAGVMQNPRHLVRRRGQEARLRCSPMKGHSHVYWYRQLPEEGLKFMVYLQKENIIDESGMPKERFSAEFPKEGPSILRIQQVVRGDSAAYFCASSPVRGSEAVGGGAFFGQGTRLTVV.

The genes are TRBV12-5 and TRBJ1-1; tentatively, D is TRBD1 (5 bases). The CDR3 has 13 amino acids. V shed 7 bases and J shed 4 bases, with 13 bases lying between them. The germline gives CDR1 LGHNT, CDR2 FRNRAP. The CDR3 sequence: CASALAGGTEAFF. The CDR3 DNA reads TGTGCTAGTGCCCTAGCGGGGGGCACTGAAGCTTTCTTT.